The clone carrying this T cell receptor beta chain is medium-sized within its sample. Its antigen is unknown. This entry comes from a study of OX40 agonist ivuxolimab in advanced cancers. About the research overall: Ivuxolimab, which patients received intravenously every 2 weeks, was dosed at 0.01 to 10 mg/kg. Of mixed ages from about 20 to 80 and averaging 60 years, the group was almost 85% male. Study-wide results and limits: At doses 0.1 to 3.0 mg/kg, CD4+ and CD8+ clones expanded.

CDR1 is SGDLS and CDR2 is YYNGEE in the germline V gene. This CDR3 region has 17 residues. V lost 4 bases and J lost 4; bases outside the gene matches: 9. Systemic immunosuppression or a history of autoimmune disease excluded patients. The repertoire was sequenced with immunoSEQ multiplex PCR; TCRdb's copy has only in-frame clones and lacks some. The profile shows some 21,000 clones, roughly 84% of them singletons. Sample: CD4+ or CD8+ T cells sorted from blood, taken in a trial of the OX40 agonist ivuxolimab. The gene calls are TRBV9 and TRBJ1-3; TRBD1 agrees at 12 bases. This sequence was found in an adult with an advanced solid tumor such as melanoma, head and neck, liver or kidney cancer. DNA for the CDR3: TGTGCCAGCAGCCCTACGGGGACAGGGGGCGTCGGAAACACCATATATTTT. This codes for CASSPTGTGGVGNTIYF. The full variable domain, rest sourced from reference TRBV9 and TRBJ1-3, is DSGVTQTPKHLITATGQRVTLRCSPRSGDLSVYWYQQSLDQGLQFLIQYYNGEERAKGNILERFSAQQFPDLHSELNLSSLELGDSALYFCASSPTGTGGVGNTIYFGEGSWLTVV.